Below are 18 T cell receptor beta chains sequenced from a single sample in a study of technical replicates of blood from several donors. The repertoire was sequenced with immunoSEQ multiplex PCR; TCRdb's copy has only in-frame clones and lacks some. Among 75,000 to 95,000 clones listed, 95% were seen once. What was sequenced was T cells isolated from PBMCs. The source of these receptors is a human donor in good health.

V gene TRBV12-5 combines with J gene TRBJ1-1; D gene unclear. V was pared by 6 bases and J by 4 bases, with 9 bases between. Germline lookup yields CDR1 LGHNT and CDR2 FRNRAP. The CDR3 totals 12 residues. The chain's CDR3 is CASGPRVTEAFF. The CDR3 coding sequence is TGTGCTAGTGGGCCCCGGGTCACTGAAGCTTTCTTT. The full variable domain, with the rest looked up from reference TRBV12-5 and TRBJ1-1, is DARVTQTPRHKVTEMGQEVTMRCQPILGHNTVFWYRQTMMQGLELLAYFRNRAPLDDSGMPKDRFSAEMPDATLATLKIQPSEPRDSAVYFCASGPRVTEAFFGQGTRLTVV.

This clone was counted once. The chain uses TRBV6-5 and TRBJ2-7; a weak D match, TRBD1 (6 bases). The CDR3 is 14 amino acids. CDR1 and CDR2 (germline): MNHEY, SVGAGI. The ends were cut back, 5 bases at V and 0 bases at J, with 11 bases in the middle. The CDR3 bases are TGTGCCAGCAGTGCCCGACAGGTCTCCTACGAGCAGTACTTC. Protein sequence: CASSARQVSYEQYF.

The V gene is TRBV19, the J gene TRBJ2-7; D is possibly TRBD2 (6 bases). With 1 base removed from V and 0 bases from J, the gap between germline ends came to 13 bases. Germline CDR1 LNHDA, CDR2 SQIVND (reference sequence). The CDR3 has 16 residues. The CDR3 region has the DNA TGTGCCAGTAGTATAGGTGGGGGACTGAGCTCCTACGAGCAGTACTTC. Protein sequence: CASSIGGGLSSYEQYF.

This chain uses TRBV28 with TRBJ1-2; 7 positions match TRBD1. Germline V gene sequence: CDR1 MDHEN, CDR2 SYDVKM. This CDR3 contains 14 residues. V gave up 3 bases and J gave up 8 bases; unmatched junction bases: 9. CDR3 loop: CASSLGQKLKGYTF. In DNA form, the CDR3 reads TGTGCCAGCAGTTTGGGACAGAAGTTAAAAGGCTACACCTTC.

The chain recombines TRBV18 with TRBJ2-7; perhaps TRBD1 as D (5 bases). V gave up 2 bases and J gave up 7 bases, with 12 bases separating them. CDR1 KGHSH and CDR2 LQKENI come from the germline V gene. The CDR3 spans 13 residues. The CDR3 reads CASSPVGREEQYF. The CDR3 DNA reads TGTGCCAGCTCACCAGTCGGCAGGGAAGAGCAGTACTTC.

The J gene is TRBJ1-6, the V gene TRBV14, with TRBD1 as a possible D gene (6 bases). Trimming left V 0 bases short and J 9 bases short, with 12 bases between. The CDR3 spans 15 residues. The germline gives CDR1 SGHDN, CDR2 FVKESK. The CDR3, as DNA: TGTGCCAGCAGCCAAGATGGAGGGGGGGGTTCACCCCTCCACTTT. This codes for CASSQDGGGGSPLHF.

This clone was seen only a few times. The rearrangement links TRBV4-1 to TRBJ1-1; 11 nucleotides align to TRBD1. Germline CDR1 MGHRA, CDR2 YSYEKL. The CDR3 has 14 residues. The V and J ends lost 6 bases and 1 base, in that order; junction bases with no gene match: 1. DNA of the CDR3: TGCGCCAGCAGGGGACAGGGGGGGAACACTGAAGCTTTCTTT. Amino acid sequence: CASRGQGGNTEAFF.

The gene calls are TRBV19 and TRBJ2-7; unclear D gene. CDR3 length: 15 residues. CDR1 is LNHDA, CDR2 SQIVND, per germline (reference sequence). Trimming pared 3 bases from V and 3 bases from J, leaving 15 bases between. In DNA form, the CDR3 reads TGTGCCAGTAGTATTGCGACCTCAGGTGACTACGAGCAGTACTTC. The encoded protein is CASSIATSGDYEQYF. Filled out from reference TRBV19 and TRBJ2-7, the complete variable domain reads DGGITQSPKYLFRKEGQNVTLSCEQNLNHDAMYWYRQDPGQGLRLIYYSQIVNDFQKGDIAEGYSVSREKKESFPLTVTSAQKNPTAFYLCASSIATSGDYEQYFGPGTRLTVT.

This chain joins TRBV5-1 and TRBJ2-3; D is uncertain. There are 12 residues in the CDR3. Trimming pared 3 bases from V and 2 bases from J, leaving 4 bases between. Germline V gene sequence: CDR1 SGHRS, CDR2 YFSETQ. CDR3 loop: CASSSNTDTQYF. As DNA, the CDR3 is TGCGCCAGCAGCTCCAACACAGATACGCAGTATTTT.

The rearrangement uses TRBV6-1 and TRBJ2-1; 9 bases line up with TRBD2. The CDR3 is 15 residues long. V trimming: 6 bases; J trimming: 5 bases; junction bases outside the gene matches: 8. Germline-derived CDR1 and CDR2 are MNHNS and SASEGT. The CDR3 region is CASRSGRTPNNEQFF. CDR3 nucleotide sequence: TGTGCCAGCAGGAGCGGGAGGACTCCAAACAATGAGCAGTTCTTC.

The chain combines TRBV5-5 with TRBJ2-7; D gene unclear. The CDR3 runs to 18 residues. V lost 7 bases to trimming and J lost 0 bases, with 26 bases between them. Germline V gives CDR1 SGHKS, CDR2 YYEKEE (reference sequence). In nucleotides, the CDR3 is TGTGCCAGCGAGAGCAGCTTGATGGCACAGCTGAGCTCCTACGAGCAGTACTTC. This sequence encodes CASESSLMAQLSSYEQYF.

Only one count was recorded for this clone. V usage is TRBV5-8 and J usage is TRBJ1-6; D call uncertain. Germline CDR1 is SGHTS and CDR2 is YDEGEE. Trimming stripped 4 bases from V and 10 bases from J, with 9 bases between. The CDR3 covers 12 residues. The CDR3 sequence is CASSPFASPLHF. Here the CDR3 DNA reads TGTGCCAGCAGCCCCTTTGCGTCACCCCTCCACTTT.

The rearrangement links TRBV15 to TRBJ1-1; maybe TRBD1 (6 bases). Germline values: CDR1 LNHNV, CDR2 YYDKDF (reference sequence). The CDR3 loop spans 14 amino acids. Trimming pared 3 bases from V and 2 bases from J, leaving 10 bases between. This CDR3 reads CATSSDRQNTEAFF. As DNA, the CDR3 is TGTGCCACCAGCAGTGACAGGCAAAACACTGAAGCTTTCTTT.

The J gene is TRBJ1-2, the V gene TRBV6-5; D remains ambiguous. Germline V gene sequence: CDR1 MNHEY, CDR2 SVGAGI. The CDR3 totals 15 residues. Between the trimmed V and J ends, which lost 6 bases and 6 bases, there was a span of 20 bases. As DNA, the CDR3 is TGTGCCAGCAGCGCTCTAGGTGAGGGCTGGAATGGCTACACCTTC. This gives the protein CASSALGEGWNGYTF.

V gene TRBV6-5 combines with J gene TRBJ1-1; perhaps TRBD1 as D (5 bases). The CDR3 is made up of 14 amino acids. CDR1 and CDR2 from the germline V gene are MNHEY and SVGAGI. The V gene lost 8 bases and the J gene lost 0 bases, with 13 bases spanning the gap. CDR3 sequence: CASWGGGMNTEAFF. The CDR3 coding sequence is TGTGCCAGCTGGGGGGGTGGAATGAACACTGAAGCTTTCTTT.

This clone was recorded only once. The CDR3 DNA reads as TGTGCCAGCAGTTTAGGTCTGTTAGCGGGAACTAGCACAGATACGCAGTATTTT. Residues: CASSLGLLAGTSTDTQYF. J is TRBJ2-3 and V is TRBV27; 8 nucleotides agree with TRBD2. The germline V gene encodes CDR1 MNHEY and CDR2 SMNVEV (reference sequence). The CDR3 runs to 18 residues. V trimming: 2 bases; J trimming: 0 bases; junction bases outside the gene matches: 10.

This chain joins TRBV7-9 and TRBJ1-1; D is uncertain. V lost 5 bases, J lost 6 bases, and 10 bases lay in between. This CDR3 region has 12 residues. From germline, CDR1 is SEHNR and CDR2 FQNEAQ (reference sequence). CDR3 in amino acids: CASSPVQPEAFF. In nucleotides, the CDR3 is TGTGCCAGCAGCCCCGTACAGCCTGAAGCTTTCTTT.

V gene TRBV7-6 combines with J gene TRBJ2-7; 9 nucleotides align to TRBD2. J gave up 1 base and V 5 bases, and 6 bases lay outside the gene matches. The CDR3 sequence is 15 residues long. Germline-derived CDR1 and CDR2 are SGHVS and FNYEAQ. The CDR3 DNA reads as TGTGCCAGCAGCCCTCGACTAGCGGATTCCTACGAGCAGTACTTC. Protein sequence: CASSPRLADSYEQYF.